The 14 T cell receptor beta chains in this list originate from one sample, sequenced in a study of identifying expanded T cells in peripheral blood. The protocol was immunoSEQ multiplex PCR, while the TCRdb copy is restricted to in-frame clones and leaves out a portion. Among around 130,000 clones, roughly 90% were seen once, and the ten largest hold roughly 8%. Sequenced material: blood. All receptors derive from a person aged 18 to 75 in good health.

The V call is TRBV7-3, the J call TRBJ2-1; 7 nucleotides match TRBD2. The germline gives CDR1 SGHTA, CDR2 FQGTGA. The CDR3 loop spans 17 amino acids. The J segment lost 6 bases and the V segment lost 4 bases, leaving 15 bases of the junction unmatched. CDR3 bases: TGTGCCAGCAGCTCTAGGGGAGGGACTCCCAGCTCCAATGAGCAGTTCTTC. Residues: CASSSRGGTPSSNEQFF.

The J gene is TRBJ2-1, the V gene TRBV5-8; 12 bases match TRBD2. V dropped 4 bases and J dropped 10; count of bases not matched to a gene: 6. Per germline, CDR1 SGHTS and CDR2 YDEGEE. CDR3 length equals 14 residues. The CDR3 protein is CASSRGLAGAEQFF. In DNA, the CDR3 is TGTGCCAGCAGCCGGGGACTAGCGGGCGCGGAGCAGTTCTTC.

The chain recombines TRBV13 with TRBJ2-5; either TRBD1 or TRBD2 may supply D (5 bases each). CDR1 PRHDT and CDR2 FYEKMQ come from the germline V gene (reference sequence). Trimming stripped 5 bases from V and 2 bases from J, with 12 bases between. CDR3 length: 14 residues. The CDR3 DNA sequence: TGTGCCAGCAGCCAGGGTGGACTTCAAGAGACCCAGTACTTC. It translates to CASSQGGLQETQYF.

The DNA of the CDR3 is TGTGCCATCAGTGAGTCCCTAGCGGGAGTACGTCATGAGCAGTTCTTC. It codes for CAISESLAGVRHEQFF. The rearrangement uses TRBV10-3 and TRBJ2-1, with 10 positions matching TRBD2. The CDR3 consists of 16 residues. Germline V gives CDR1 ENHRY, CDR2 SYGVKD. The trim removed 0 bases at V and 8 bases at J, leaving 7 bases unmatched.

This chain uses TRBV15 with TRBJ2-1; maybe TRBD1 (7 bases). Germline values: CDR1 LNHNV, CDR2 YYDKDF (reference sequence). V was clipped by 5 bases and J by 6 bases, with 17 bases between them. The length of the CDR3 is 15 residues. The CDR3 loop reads CATSARRGQGNEQFF. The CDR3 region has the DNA TGTGCCACCAGCGCAAGGAGGGGGCAAGGCAATGAGCAGTTCTTC. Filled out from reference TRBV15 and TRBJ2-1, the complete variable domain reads DAMVIQNPRYQVTQFGKPVTLSCSQTLNHNVMYWYQQKSSQAPKLLFHYYDKDFNNEADTPDNFQSRRPNTSFCFLDIRSPGLGDTAMYLCATSARRGQGNEQFFGPGTRLTVL.

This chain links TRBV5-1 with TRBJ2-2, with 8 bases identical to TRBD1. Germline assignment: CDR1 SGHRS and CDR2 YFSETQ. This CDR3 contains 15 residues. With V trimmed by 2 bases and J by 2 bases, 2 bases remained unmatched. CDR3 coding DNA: TGCGCCAGCAGCTTACCAGGGGGCAACACCGGGGAGCTGTTTTTT. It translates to CASSLPGGNTGELFF.

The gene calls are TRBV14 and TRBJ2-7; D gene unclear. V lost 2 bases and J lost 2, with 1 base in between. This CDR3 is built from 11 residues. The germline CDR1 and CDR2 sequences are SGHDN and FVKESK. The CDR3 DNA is TGTGCCAGCAGCCAAACCTACGAGCAGTACTTC. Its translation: CASSQTYEQYF.

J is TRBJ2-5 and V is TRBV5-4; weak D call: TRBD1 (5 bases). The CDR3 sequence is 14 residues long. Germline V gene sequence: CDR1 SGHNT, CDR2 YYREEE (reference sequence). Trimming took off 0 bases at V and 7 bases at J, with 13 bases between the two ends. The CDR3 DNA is TGTGCCAGCAGCTTGGTGGGGCAGCCTTGGACCCAGTACTTC. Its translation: CASSLVGQPWTQYF.

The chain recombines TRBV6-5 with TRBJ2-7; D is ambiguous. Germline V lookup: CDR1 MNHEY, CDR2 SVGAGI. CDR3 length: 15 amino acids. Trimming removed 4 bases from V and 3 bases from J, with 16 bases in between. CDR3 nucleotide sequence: TGTGCCAGCAGTTCCGAGAAGTTGACCTTCTACGAGCAGTACTTC. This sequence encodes CASSSEKLTFYEQYF.

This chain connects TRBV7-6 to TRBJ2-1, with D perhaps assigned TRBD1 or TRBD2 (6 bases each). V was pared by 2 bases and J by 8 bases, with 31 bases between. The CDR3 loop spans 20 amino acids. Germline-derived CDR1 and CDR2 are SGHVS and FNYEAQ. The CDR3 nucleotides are TGTGCCAGCAGCTTACCTAGGGGAAATGCGAGGGGGGAATCAGTAGATGAGCAGTTCTTC. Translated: CASSLPRGNARGESVDEQFF.

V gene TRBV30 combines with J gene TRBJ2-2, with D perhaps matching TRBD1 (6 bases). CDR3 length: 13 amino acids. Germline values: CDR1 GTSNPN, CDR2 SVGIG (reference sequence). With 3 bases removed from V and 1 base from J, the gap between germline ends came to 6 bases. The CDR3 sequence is CAWRTGNTGELFF. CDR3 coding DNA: TGTGCCTGGAGGACAGGGAACACCGGGGAGCTGTTTTTT.

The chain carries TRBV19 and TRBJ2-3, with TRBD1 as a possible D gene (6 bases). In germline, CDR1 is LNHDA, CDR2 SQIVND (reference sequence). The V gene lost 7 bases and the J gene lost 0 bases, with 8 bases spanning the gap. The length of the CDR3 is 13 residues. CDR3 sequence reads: CASTQGSTDTQYF. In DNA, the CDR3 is TGTGCCAGTACGCAGGGGAGCACAGATACGCAGTATTTT.

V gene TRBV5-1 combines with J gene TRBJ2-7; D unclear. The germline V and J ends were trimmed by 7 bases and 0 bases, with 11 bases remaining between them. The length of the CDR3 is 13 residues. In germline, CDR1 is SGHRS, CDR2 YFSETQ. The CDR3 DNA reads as TGCGCCAGCGGATCGCTGGGCTCCTACGAGCAGTACTTC. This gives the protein CASGSLGSYEQYF.

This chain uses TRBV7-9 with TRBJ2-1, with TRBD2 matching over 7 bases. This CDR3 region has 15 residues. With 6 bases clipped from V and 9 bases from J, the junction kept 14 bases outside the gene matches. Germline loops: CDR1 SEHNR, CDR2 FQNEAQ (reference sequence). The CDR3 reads CASSEASGFQGEQFF. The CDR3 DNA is TGTGCCAGCAGTGAGGCTAGCGGCTTTCAAGGTGAGCAGTTCTTC. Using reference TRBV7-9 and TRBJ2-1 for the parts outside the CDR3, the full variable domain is DTGVSQNPRHKITKRGQNVTFRCDPISEHNRLYWYRQTLGQGPEFLTYFQNEAQLEKSRLLSDRFSAERPKGSFSTLEIQRTEQGDSAMYLCASSEASGFQGEQFFGPGTRLTVL.